The clone carrying this T cell receptor (beta chain) was observed a single time. Per the study methods: For nucleated cells, counts were estimated from reference gene primer amplification. The table came from immunoSEQ multiplex PCR; TCRdb's copy has only in-frame clones and leaves some out. V and J calls and clone size are as listed in that table; D and trimming were resolved from the DNA. Of approximately 220,000 clones listed, roughly 80% are singletons. Losses at the gene ends were 5 bases for V and 7 bases for J; bases not matched to a gene: 6. CDR1 is SGHAT, CDR2 FQNNGV, per germline. This CDR3 contains 14 residues. This specimen belongs to a study of blood T cell repertoires in COVID-19. As for the study in general: Collection of acute and convalescent COVID-19 samples took place in the United States, Italy and Spain. Sources were T cells, B-cell-depleted T cells, or PBMCs; the material itself was cDNA or gDNA.

The sequencing input was peripheral blood. The J gene is TRBJ2-2, the V gene TRBV11-2, with 8 bases fitting TRBD2. The source is a woman aged 80 or older with acute or convalescent COVID-19. Here the CDR3 reads CASSPGGPVGELFF. CDR3 coding DNA: TGTGCCAGCAGCCCGGGGGGGCCAGTCGGGGAGCTGTTTTTT. The entire variable domain, with the rest obtained from reference TRBV11-2 and TRBJ2-2, is as follows: EAGVAQSPRYKIIEKRQSVAFWCNPISGHATLYWYQQILGQGPKLLIQFQNNGVVDDSQLPKDRFSAERLKGVDSTLKIQPAKLEDSAVYLCASSPGGPVGELFFGEGSRLTVL.